This paragraph reports one T cell receptor beta chain. The CDR3 is made up of 16 amino acids. The germline gives CDR1 MGHRA, CDR2 YSYEKL. V dropped 1 base and J dropped 4; count of bases not matched to a gene: 7. The data belong to a study of blood T cell repertoires in COVID-19. As for the study in general: Collection of acute and convalescent COVID-19 samples took place in the United States, Italy and Spain. T cells, B-cell-depleted T cells, or PBMCs supplied cDNA or gDNA.

Original processing methods: Estimation of nucleated cell counts was performed using reference gene primer amplification. Sequencing was performed with immunoSEQ multiplex PCR; in TCRdb, only in-frame clones are kept and a portion is missing. The DNA was the basis for D and trimming; V, J and clone size are from that table. The sample shows over 20,000 clones, approximately 90% of them seen only once. The V gene is TRBV4-1, the J gene TRBJ2-5, with TRBD1 matching over 9 bases. The sequence derives from a man between 65 and 80 years old with active COVID-19. Sample: peripheral blood. The CDR3 coding sequence is TGCGCCAGCAGCCAAGTGTTTACAGGGGGCGGAGAGACCCAGTACTTC. Encoded protein: CASSQVFTGGGETQYF.